This TCR beta chain is drawn from a study of Graves' ophthalmopathy and Graves' hyperthyroidism. The wider study: Absence of ophthalmopathy within 18 months of follow-up defined stable hyperthyroidism.

Amplification from RNA transcripts yielded the TCR beta CDR3 regions. A first-round RT-PCR used HTBI primers, followed by a second-round multiplex PCR. TCRdb redid the calling of the multiplex PCR reads with MiXCR, one entry per CDR3 protein. The sample contains 500,000 to 600,000 distinct CDR3 sequences, approximately 37% of which appear only once. Exclusion criteria comprised other autoimmune diseases, uncontrolled infections, pregnancy or lactation in patients. This CDR3 has 16 amino acids. Losses at the gene ends were 4 bases for V and 5 bases for J; bases not matched to a gene: 9. Germline-derived CDR1 and CDR2 are SEHNR and FQNEAQ (reference sequence). This clonotype was seen ten or more times.

This sequence originates from an adult man with Graves' hyperthyroidism. V usage is TRBV7-9 and J usage is TRBJ2-7; the match to TRBD2 covers 12 bases. The sequenced material came from peripheral blood or thyroid tissue (not recorded which). The CDR3 loop reads CASSSTRTSGEHEQYF. CDR3 DNA: TGTGCCAGCAGCTCGACCCGGACTAGCGGGGAACACGAGCAGTACTTC. Complete variable domain (other parts from reference TRBV7-9 and TRBJ2-7): DTGVSQNPRHKITKRGQNVTFRCDPISEHNRLYWYRQTLGQGPEFLTYFQNEAQLEKSRLLSDRFSAERPKGSFSTLEIQRTEQGDSAMYLCASSSTRTSGEHEQYFGPGTRLTVT.